Listed below are T cell receptor beta chains from one sample, sequenced in a study of CD8 T cells in Susac syndrome. TCRdb processed the immunoSEQ multiplex PCR reads anew with MiXCR; each CDR3 protein has one entry. Here the sample spans about 71,000 distinct CDR3 sequences, under 96% being singletons. Sequencing input: CD4+ T cells from PBMCs. Every receptor here comes from a human donor with multiple sclerosis. Both conserved end residues are part of each CDR3. D genes are given only for firm matches. Size tells how often a clone was seen (once, few, many) or the class of an expanded clone, and some rows leave it out.

V gene	J gene	clone size	D gene	CDR3 DNA	CDR3 protein
TRBV12-3/TRBV12-4	TRBJ1-6	-	-	TGTGCCAGCAGTCCCCAGGGGATAGGTTCACCCCTCCACTTT	CASSPQGIGSPLHF
TRBV7-2	TRBJ1-2	-	TRBD1	TGTGCCAGCAGCTACGGGGGACAGAACTATGGCTACACCTTC	CASSYGGQNYGYTF
TRBV5-4	TRBJ1-2	once	-	TGTGCCAGCAGCTTGGCGGCAGTTCCCTTCTATGGCTACACCTTC	CASSLAAVPFYGYTF
TRBV1	TRBJ1-2	-	-	TGCACCAGCAGCCAAGGGCTTGAAACCGCTAACTATGGCTACACCTTC	CTSSQGLETANYGYTF
TRBV5-1	TRBJ2-1	-	-	TGCGCCACCGCAGAGGGGGGAATGTACAGTGAGCAGTTCTTC	CATAEGGMYSEQFF
TRBV29-1	TRBJ2-7	once	TRBD1	TGCAGCGTTGAGGGGACAGGTAGCTCCTACGAGCAGTACTTC	CSVEGTGSSYEQYF
TRBV6-6	TRBJ1-1	-	-	TGTGCCAGCAGTTACTCGTTGTGGGACACTGAAGCTTTCTTT	CASSYSLWDTEAFF
TRBV7-9	TRBJ2-1	-	-	TGTGCCAGCAGCTTACTGCAAGGGCAGTTCTTC	CASSLLQGQFF
TRBV18	TRBJ2-2	-	-	TGTGCCAGCTCACCAATACAGAACACCGGGGAGCTGTTTTTT	CASSPIQNTGELFF
TRBV29-1	TRBJ1-2	-	TRBD1	TGCAGCGTCCAAGGGACAGAATCCTATGGCTACACCTTC	CSVQGTESYGYTF
TRBV2	TRBJ1-5	-	-	TGTGCCAGCAGGAGGAGGGGCGGGCAGCCCCAGCATTTT	CASRRRGGQPQHF
TRBV4-1	TRBJ2-2	-	TRBD2	TGCGCCAGCAGCCGTATCGGGACTAGCGACCACACCGGGGAGCTGTTTTTT	CASSRIGTSDHTGELFF
TRBV7-9	TRBJ1-1	-	-	TGTGCCAGCAGCTTAGCCGGGGGGGCCCAAACTGAAGCTTTCTTT	CASSLAGGAQTEAFF
TRBV4-1	TRBJ1-6	-	-	TGCGCCAGCAGCCAAGCTCTTCTCTCGGCCCTCCACTTT	CASSQALLSALHF
TRBV3-1	TRBJ2-5	-	TRBD2	TGTGCCAGCAGCCAACCGGGGGGGACCCAGTACTTC	CASSQPGGTQYF
TRBV6-5	TRBJ2-6	-	TRBD1	TGTGCCAGCAGTTCGCAGGGGGCGCAGGTTTCTGGGGCCAACGTCCTGACTTTC	CASSSQGAQVSGANVLTF
TRBV29-1	TRBJ1-4	-	TRBD1	TGCAGCGCCGCGGGACAGGGGACAACTAATGAAAAACTGTTTTTT	CSAAGQGTTNEKLFF
TRBV11-2	TRBJ1-1	-	-	TGTGCCAGCAGCTTTTGGGGGGCTGAAGCTTTCTTT	CASSFWGAEAFF
TRBV30	TRBJ1-6	-	TRBD1	TGTGCCTGGATGAGTTGGGACAGCTTTAGTTCACCCCTCCACTTT	CAWMSWDSFSSPLHF
TRBV7-2	TRBJ1-1	once	-	TGTGCCAGCAGCTTAGTGGCATATTCTGAAGCTTTCTTT	CASSLVAYSEAFF
TRBV29-1	TRBJ2-7	-	-	TGCAGCGTTGAAGCCGGGTGGAAGCAGGGTACCTACGAGCAGTACTTC	CSVEAGWKQGTYEQYF
TRBV5-6	TRBJ2-3	-	TRBD1	TGTGCCAGCAGCGCGGGACAGGGCACAGATACGCAGTATTTT	CASSAGQGTDTQYF
TRBV7-2	TRBJ2-7	-	TRBD2	TGTGCCAGCTCCTGGGGGGGGAGCTCCTACGAGCAGTACTTC	CASSWGGSSYEQYF
TRBV6-2/TRBV6-3	TRBJ2-7	-	-	TGTGCCAGCAGCGGGGACGGAACCTACGAGCAGTACTTC	CASSGDGTYEQYF
TRBV7-9	TRBJ2-7	-	-	TGTGCCAGCAGCTTCGGGACATCAAGCTCCTACGAGCAGTACTTC	CASSFGTSSSYEQYF
TRBV12-3/TRBV12-4	TRBJ1-5	-	-	TGTGCCAGCAGCACAGGGAGCAATCAGCCCCAGCATTTT	CASSTGSNQPQHF